This entry lists 12 T cell receptor beta chains sequenced from one sample in a study of cytomegalovirus exposure and HLA in healthy donors. In the PCR, 60 Vbeta and 13 Jbeta primers were used. The protocol was immunoSEQ multiplex PCR, while the TCRdb copy is restricted to in-frame clones and leaves out a portion. Of roughly 86,000 clones listed, approximately 79% are singletons. Sequenced input: PBMCs. Receptors were obtained from a female donor in good health and CMV-seronegative.

V is TRBV5-1 and J is TRBJ2-7, with D possibly matching TRBD1 (5 bases). Germline V gene data show CDR1 as SGHRS and CDR2 as YFSETQ. Between the trimmed V and J ends, which lost 3 bases and 2 bases, there was a span of 15 bases. The CDR3 has 15 amino acids. CDR3 coding DNA: TGCGCCAGCAGCTCAGATCTTGACAGCACCTACGAGCAGTACTTC. This gives the protein CASSSDLDSTYEQYF.

This chain uses TRBV25-1 with TRBJ1-1; 9 bases match TRBD1. Germline CDR1 MGHDK, CDR2 SYGVNS. The CDR3 is made up of 14 amino acids. With 2 bases clipped from V and 4 bases from J, the junction kept 2 bases outside the gene matches. In DNA form, the CDR3 reads TGTGCCAGCAGTGAAACAGGGGGCCCCACTGAAGCTTTCTTT. Its protein is CASSETGGPTEAFF.

This rearrangement joins TRBV6-5 to TRBJ2-7, with a weak D call TRBD1 (6 bases). CDR1 and CDR2 from the germline V gene are MNHEY and SVGAGI. Trimming stripped 8 bases from V and 3 bases from J, with 14 bases between. The length of the CDR3 is 13 residues. The DNA for the CDR3 is TGTGCCAGCTCAGTAGACAGGAGCTACGAGCAGTACTTC. Its protein product is CASSVDRSYEQYF.

The chain links TRBV29-1 to TRBJ1-2; D is uncertain. Germline V gene lookup returns CDR1 SQVTM and CDR2 ANQGSEA. The CDR3 has 14 residues. V was pared by 4 bases and J by 5 bases, with 17 bases between. CDR3 residues: CSVAPRVGIYGYTF. The CDR3 coding sequence is TGCAGCGTTGCCCCGAGGGTAGGAATTTATGGCTACACCTTC. The full variable domain, rest sourced from reference TRBV29-1 and TRBJ1-2, is SAVISQKPSRDICQRGTSLTIQCQVDSQVTMMFWYRQQPGQSLTLIATANQGSEATYESGFVIDKFPISRPNLTFSTLTVSNMSPEDSSIYLCSVAPRVGIYGYTFGSGTRLTVV.

The chain combines TRBV28 with TRBJ1-1; TRBD1 aligns across 12 bases. This CDR3 has 18 residues. Per the germline V gene, CDR1 is MDHEN and CDR2 is SYDVKM. J lost 0 bases, V lost 2 bases, and 7 bases had no gene match. CDR3 residues: CASSLPGQGAWLNTEAFF. The CDR3 DNA is TGTGCCAGCAGTTTACCGGGACAGGGGGCCTGGTTGAACACTGAAGCTTTCTTT.

The chain carries TRBV6-5 and TRBJ1-2, with D perhaps matching TRBD1 (6 bases). This CDR3 is built from 15 residues. Trimming pared 2 bases from V and 4 bases from J, leaving 14 bases between. Germline CDR1 and CDR2: MNHEY and SVGAGI. For the CDR3, the DNA is TGTGCCAGCAGTTACCTCGGGGGGGCGAGCTATGGCTACACCTTC. Residues: CASSYLGGASYGYTF.

The chain is built from TRBV6-6 and TRBJ1-1; 7 bases line up with TRBD1. V lost 8 bases, J lost 0 bases, and 6 bases stayed unmatched. The germline CDR1 and CDR2 sequences are MNHNY and SVGAGI (reference sequence). The length of the CDR3 is 14 residues. CDR3 DNA sequence: TGTGCCAGCCAGGGGGGATCCATGAACACTGAAGCTTTCTTT. This codes for CASQGGSMNTEAFF.

V is TRBV20-1 and J is TRBJ2-1; D uncertain. Looked up from germline, CDR1 is DFQATT and CDR2 is SNEGSKA (reference sequence). The V gene lost 3 bases and the J gene lost 8 bases, with 8 bases spanning the gap. CDR3 size: 11 residues. For the CDR3, the DNA is TGCAGTGCTAGTATGGGCTATGAGCAGTTCTTC. Amino acid sequence: CSASMGYEQFF.

CDR3 amino acids: CASSPTKSGGPNYGYTF. The CDR3 DNA reads TGTGCCAGCAGCCCCACCAAGAGTGGAGGTCCCAACTATGGCTACACCTTC. The chain carries TRBV7-9 and TRBJ1-2, with unresolved D. Trimming took 5 bases from V and 2 from J, leaving 21 bases between them. The CDR3 totals 17 residues. Germline V gene sequence: CDR1 SEHNR, CDR2 FQNEAQ (reference sequence).

This clone has a single count. The gene calls are TRBV14 and TRBJ2-3; the D gene is possibly TRBD1 (5 bases). This CDR3 is 16 amino acids long. V gave up 1 base and J gave up 2 bases, with 13 bases separating them. CDR1 and CDR2 (germline): SGHDN, FVKESK. The chain's CDR3 is CASSQASDRNTDTQYF. The CDR3, as DNA: TGTGCCAGCAGCCAAGCTTCCGACAGAAACACAGATACGCAGTATTTT.

This chain joins TRBV2 and TRBJ1-5; TRBD1 matches at 8 bases. The CDR3 has 14 residues. Germline assignment: CDR1 SNHLY and CDR2 FYNNEI. V shed 7 bases, J shed 6 bases, and the junction held 8 bases outside the gene matches. CDR3 loop: CASNPTGGGQPQHF. In DNA form, the CDR3 reads TGTGCCAGCAACCCCACAGGGGGAGGTCAGCCCCAGCATTTT. Using reference TRBV2 and TRBJ1-5 for the parts outside the CDR3, the full variable domain is EPEVTQTPSHQVTQMGQEVILRCVPISNHLYFYWYRQILGQKVEFLVSFYNNEISEKSEIFDDQFSVERPDGSNFTLKIRSTKLEDSAMYFCASNPTGGGQPQHFGDGTRLSIL.

The chain carries TRBV7-9 and TRBJ2-7; 7 positions match TRBD1. The V gene end was trimmed by 6 bases and the J gene end by 3 bases; junction bases not matched to a gene: 11. The germline V gene has CDR1 SEHNR and CDR2 FQNEAQ (reference sequence). CDR3 length: 15 residues. CDR3 loop: CASSLRTGTYYEQYF. For the CDR3, the DNA is TGTGCCAGCAGTTTACGGACAGGCACCTACTACGAGCAGTACTTC.